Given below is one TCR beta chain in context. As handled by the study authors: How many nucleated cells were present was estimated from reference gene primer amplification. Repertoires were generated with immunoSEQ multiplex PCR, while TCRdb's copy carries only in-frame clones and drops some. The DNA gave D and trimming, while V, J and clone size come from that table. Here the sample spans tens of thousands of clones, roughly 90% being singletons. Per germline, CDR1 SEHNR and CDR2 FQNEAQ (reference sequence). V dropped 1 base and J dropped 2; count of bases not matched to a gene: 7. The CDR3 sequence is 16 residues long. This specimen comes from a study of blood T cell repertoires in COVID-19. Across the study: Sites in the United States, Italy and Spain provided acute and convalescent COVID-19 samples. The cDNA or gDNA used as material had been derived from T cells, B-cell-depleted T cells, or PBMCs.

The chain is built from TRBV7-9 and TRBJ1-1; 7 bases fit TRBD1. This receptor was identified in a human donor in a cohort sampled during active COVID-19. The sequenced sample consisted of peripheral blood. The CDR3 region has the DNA TGTGCCAGCAGCTTAGATTACAGGGGAAGTAACACTGAAGCTTTCTTT. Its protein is CASSLDYRGSNTEAFF.